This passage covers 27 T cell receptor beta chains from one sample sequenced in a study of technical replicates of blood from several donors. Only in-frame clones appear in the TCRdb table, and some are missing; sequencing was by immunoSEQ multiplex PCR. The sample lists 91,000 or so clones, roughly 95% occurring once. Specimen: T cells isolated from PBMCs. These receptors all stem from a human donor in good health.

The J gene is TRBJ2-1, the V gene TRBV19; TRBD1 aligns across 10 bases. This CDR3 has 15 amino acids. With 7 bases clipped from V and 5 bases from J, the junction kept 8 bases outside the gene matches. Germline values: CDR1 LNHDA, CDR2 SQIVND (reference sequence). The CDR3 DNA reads TGTGCCAGTAATCCCCGGGACAGGGGCAACAATGAGCAGTTCTTC. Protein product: CASNPRDRGNNEQFF.

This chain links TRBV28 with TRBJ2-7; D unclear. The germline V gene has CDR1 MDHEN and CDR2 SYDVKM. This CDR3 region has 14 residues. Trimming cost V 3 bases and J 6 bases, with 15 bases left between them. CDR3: CASSLAERLGEQYF. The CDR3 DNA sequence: TGTGCCAGCAGTTTGGCGGAACGCCTAGGCGAGCAGTACTTC.

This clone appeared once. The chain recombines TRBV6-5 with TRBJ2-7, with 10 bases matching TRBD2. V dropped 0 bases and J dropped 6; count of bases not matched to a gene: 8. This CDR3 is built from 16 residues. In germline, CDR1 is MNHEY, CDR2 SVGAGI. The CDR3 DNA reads TGTGCCAGCAGTTACTCCTTACTAGCGGGATTCGGCGAGCAGTACTTC. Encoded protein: CASSYSLLAGFGEQYF.

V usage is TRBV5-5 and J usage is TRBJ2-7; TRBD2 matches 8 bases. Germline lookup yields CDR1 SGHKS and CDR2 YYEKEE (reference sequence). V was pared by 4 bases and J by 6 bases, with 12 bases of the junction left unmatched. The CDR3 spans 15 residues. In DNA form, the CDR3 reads TGTGCCAGCAGCCAGGGACTAGTAGCGGTCGGCGAGCAGTACTTC. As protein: CASSQGLVAVGEQYF.

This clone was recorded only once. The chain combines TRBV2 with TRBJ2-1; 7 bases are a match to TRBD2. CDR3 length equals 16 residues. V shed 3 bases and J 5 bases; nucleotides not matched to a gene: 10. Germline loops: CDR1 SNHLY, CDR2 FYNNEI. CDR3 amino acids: CASSDPGLPLNNEQFF. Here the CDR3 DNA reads TGTGCCAGCAGTGATCCGGGACTACCACTTAACAATGAGCAGTTCTTC.

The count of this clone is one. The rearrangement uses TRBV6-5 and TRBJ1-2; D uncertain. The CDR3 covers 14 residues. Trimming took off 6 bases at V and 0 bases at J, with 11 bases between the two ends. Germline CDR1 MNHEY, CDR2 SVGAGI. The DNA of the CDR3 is TGTGCCAGCAGCGAGCGGGGAGCTAACTATGGCTACACCTTC. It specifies CASSERGANYGYTF.

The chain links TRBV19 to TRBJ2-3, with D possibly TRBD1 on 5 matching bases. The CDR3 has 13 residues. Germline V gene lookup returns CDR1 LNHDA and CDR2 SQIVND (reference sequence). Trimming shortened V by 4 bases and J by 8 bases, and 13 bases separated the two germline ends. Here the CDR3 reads CASSTARGGTQYF. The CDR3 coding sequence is TGTGCCAGTAGTACGGCTAGGGGCGGTACGCAGTATTTT.

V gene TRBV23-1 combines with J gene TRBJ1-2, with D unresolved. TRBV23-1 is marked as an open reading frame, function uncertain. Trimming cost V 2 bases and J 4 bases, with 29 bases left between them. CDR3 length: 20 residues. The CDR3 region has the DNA TGCGCCAGCAGTCAAACTTCGGCAGGCCCCCAGGCCCTCCTCTTCTATGGCTACACCTTC. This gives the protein CASSQTSAGPQALLFYGYTF.

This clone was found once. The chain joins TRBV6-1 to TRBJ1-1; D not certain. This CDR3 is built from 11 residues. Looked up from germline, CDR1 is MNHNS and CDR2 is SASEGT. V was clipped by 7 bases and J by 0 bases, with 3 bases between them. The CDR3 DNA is TGTGCCAGCATAGTGAACACTGAAGCTTTCTTT. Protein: CASIVNTEAFF.

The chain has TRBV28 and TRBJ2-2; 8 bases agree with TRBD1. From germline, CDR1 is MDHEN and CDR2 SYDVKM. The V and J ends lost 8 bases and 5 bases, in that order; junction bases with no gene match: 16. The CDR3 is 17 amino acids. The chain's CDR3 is CASGWAGGKGETGELFF. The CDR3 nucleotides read TGTGCCAGCGGCTGGGCAGGGGGCAAAGGGGAAACCGGGGAGCTGTTTTTT.

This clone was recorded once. The CDR3 coding sequence is TGTGCCAGCAGTTACAGGGAGTCCTACGAGCAGTACTTC. It translates to CASSYRESYEQYF. The rearrangement uses TRBV6-5 and TRBJ2-7; D is possibly TRBD2 (5 bases). With 2 bases removed from V and 1 base from J, the gap between germline ends came to 6 bases. This CDR3 has 13 amino acids. Germline CDR1 is MNHEY and CDR2 is SVGAGI.

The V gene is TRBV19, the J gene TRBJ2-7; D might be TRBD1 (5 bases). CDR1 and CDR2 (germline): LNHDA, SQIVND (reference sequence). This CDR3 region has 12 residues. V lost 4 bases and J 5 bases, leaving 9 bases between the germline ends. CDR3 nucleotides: TGTGCCAGTAGTAAGGGCAGGGACGAGCAGTACTTC. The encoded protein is CASSKGRDEQYF. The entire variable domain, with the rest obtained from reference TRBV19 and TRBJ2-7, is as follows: DGGITQSPKYLFRKEGQNVTLSCEQNLNHDAMYWYRQDPGQGLRLIYYSQIVNDFQKGDIAEGYSVSREKKESFPLTVTSAQKNPTAFYLCASSKGRDEQYFGPGTRLTVT.

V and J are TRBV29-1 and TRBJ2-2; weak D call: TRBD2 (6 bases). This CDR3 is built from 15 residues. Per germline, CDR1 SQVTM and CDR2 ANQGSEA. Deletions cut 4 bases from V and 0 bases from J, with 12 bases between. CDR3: CSVGGGTANTGELFF. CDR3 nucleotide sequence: TGCAGCGTTGGAGGCGGGACTGCGAACACCGGGGAGCTGTTTTTT.

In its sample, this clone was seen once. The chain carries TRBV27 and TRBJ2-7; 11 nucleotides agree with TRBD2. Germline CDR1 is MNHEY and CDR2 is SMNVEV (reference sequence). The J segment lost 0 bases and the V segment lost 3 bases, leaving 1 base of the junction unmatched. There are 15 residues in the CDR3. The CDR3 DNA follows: TGTGCCAGCAGTTTGACTAGCGGGACCTCCTACGAGCAGTACTTC. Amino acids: CASSLTSGTSYEQYF.

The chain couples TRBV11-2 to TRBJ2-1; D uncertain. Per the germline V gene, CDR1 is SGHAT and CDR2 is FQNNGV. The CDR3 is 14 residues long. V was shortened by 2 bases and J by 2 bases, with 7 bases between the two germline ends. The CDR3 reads CASSLMAAYNEQFF. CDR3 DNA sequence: TGTGCCAGCAGCTTAATGGCGGCCTACAATGAGCAGTTCTTC.

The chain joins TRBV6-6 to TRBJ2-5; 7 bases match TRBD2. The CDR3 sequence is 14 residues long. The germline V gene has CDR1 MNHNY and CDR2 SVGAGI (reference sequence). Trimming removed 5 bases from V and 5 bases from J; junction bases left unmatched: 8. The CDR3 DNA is TGTGCCAGCAGTCCTCTAGCGGACGGGGAGACCCAGTACTTC. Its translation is CASSPLADGETQYF.

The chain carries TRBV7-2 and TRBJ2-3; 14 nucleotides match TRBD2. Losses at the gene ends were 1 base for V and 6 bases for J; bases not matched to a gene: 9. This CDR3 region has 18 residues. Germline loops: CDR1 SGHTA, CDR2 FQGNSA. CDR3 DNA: TGTGCCAGCAGCTTAGGGGGGACTAGCGGGGGTTGGGAGGATACGCAGTATTTT. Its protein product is CASSLGGTSGGWEDTQYF.

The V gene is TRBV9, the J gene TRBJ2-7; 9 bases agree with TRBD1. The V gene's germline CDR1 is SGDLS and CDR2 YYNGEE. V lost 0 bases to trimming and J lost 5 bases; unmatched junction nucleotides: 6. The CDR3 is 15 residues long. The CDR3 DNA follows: TGTGCCAGCAGCGTAGGGGGGGGGACAGGGAACGAGCAGTACTTC. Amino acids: CASSVGGGTGNEQYF.

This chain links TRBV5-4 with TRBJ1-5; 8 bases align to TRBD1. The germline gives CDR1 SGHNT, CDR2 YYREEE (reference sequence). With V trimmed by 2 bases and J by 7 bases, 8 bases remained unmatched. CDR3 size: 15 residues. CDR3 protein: CASSLDRGTGQPQHF. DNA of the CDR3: TGTGCCAGCAGCTTAGACAGGGGAACGGGCCAGCCCCAGCATTTT.

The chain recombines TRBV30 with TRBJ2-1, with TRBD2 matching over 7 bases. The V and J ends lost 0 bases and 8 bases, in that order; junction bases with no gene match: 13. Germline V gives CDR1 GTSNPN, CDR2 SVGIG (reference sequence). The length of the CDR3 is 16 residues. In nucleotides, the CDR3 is TGTGCCTGGAGTGTACGAGTCGGCGGGAGTCTCCATGAGCAGTTCTTC. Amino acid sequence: CAWSVRVGGSLHEQFF. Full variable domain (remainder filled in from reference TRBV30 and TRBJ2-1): SQTIHQWPATLVQPVGSPLSLECTVEGTSNPNLYWYRQAAGRGLQLLFYSVGIGQISSEVPQNLSASRPQDRQFILSSKKLLLSDSGFYLCAWSVRVGGSLHEQFFGPGTRLTVL.

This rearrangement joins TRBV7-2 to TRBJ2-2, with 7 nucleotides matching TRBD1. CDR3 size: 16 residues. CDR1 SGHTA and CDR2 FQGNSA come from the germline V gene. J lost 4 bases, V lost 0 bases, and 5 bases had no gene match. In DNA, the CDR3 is TGTGCCAGCAGCTTAGCCGGGGACAGTCCCACCGGGGAGCTGTTTTTT. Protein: CASSLAGDSPTGELFF. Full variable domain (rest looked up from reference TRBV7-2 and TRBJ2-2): GAGVSQSPSNKVTEKGKDVELRCDPISGHTALYWYRQSLGQGLEFLIYFQGNSAPDKSGLPSDRFSAERTGGSVSTLTIQRTQQEDSAVYLCASSLAGDSPTGELFFGEGSRLTVL.

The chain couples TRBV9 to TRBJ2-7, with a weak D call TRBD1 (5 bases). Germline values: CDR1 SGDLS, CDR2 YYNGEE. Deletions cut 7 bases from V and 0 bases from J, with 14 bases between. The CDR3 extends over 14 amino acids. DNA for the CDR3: TGTGCCAGCTCAAGGGCGACAGCCTCCTACGAGCAGTACTTC. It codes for CASSRATASYEQYF.

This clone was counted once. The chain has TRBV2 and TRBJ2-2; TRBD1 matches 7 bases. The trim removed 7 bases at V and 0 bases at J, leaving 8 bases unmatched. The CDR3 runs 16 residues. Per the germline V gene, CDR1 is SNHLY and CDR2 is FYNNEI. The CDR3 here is CASIISTGANTGELFF. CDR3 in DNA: TGTGCCAGCATCATATCCACAGGGGCGAACACCGGGGAGCTGTTTTTT.

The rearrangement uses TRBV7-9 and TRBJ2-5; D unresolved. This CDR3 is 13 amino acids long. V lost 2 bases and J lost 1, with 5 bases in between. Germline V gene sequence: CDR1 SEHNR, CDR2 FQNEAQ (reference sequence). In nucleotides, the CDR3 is TGTGCCAGCAGCTTATCTGTCCAAGAGACCCAGTACTTC. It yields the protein CASSLSVQETQYF.

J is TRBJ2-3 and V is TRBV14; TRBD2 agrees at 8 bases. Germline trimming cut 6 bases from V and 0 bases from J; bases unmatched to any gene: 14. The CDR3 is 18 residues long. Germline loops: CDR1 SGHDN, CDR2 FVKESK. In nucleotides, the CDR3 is TGTGCCAGCAGTCCTATAGCGGGACATAAGACTAGCACAGATACGCAGTATTTT. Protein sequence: CASSPIAGHKTSTDTQYF. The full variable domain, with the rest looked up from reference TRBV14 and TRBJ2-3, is EAGVTQFPSHSVIEKGQTVTLRCDPISGHDNLYWYRRVMGKEIKFLLHFVKESKQDESGMPNNRFLAERTGGTYSTLKVQPAELEDSGVYFCASSPIAGHKTSTDTQYFGPGTRLTVL.

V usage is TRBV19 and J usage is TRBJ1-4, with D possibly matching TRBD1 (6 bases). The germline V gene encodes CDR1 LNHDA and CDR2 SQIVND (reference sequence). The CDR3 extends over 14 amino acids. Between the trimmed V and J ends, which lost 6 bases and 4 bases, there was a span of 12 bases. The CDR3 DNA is TGTGCCAGTAGAGCTCAGGGGTTTAATGAAAAACTGTTTTTT. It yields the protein CASRAQGFNEKLFF.

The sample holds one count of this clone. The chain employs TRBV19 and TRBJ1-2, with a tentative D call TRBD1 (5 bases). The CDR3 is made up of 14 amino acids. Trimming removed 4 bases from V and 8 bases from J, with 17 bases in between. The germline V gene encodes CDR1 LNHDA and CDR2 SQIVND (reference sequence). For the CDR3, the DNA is TGTGCCAGTAGTACCTTGGTGCGGGGCGAGGGCTACACCTTC. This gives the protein CASSTLVRGEGYTF.